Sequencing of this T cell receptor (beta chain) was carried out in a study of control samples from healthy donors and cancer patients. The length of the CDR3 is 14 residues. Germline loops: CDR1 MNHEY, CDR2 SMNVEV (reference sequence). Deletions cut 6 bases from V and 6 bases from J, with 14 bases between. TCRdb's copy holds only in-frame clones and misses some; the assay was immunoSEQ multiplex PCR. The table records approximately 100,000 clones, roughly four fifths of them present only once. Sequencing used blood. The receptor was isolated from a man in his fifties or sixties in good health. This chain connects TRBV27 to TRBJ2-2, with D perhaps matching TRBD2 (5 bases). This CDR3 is CASSKQLVPGELFF. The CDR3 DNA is TGTGCCAGCAGCAAACAACTAGTCCCCGGGGAGCTGTTTTTT.